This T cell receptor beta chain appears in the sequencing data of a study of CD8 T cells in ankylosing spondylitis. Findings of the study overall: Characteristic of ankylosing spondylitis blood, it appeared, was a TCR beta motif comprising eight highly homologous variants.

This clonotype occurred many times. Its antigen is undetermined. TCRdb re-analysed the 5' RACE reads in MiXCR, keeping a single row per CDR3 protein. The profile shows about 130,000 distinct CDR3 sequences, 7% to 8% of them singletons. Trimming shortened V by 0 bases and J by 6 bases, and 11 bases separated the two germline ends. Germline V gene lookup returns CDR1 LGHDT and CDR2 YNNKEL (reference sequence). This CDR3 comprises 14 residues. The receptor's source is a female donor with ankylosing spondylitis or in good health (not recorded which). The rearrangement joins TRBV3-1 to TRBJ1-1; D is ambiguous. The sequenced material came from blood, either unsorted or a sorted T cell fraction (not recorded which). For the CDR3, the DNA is TGTGCCAGCAGCCAAGATCCGGGTAGGGCTGAAGCTTTCTTT. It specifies CASSQDPGRAEAFF.